This T cell receptor (beta chain) was sequenced in a study of blood T cell repertoires in COVID-19. Sequenced by immunoSEQ multiplex PCR; TCRdb stores in-frame clones only, minus some. The sample records approximately 500,000 clones, about 89% being singletons. The CDR3 consists of 14 residues. Germline CDR1 is GTSNPN and CDR2 is SVGIG (reference sequence). Trimming at V came to 0 bases and at J to 5 bases, leaving 1 base not matched to a gene. This receptor was obtained from a woman aged 45 to 65 with COVID-19, enrolled during active disease. Sequencing used peripheral blood. The chain has TRBV30 and TRBJ1-3; 10 bases are a match to TRBD1. The CDR3 reads CAWSVDRGRNTIYF. CDR3 coding DNA: TGTGCCTGGAGTGTAGACAGGGGGCGAAACACCATATATTTT.